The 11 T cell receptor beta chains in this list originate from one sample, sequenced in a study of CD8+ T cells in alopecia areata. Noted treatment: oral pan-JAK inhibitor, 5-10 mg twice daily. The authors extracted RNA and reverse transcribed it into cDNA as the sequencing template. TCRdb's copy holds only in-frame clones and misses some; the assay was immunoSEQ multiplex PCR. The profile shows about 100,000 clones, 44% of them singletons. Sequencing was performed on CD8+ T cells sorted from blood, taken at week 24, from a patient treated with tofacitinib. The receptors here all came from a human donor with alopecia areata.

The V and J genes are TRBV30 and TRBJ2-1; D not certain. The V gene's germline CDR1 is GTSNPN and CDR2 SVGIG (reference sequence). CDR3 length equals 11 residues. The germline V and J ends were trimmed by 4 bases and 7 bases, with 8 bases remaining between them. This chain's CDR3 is CAWTQGNEQFF. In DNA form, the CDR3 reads TGTGCCTGGACCCAAGGTAATGAGCAGTTCTTC.

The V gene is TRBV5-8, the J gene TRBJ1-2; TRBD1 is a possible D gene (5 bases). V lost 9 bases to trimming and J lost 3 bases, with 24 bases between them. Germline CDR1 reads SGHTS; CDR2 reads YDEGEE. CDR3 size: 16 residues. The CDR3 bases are TGTGCCAACTCGCCGCAGACAGCCCCTAACTACTATGGCTACACCTTC. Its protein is CANSPQTAPNYYGYTF.

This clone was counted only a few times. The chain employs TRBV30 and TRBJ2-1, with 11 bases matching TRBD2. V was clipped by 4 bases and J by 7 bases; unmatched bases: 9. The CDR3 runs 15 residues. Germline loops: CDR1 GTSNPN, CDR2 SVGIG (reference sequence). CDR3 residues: CAWNTGLAVVNEQFF. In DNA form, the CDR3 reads TGTGCCTGGAACACGGGACTAGCGGTTGTGAATGAGCAGTTCTTC.

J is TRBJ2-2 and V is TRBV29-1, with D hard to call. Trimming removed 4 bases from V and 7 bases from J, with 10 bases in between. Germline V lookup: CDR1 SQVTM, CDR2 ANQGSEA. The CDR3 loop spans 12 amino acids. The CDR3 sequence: CSVGKAFGELFF. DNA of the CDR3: TGCAGCGTTGGAAAAGCTTTCGGGGAGCTGTTTTTT.

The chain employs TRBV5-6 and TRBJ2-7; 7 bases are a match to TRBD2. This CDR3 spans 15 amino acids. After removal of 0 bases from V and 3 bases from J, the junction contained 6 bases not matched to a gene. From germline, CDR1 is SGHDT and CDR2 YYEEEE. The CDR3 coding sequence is TGTGCCAGCAGCTTGGTCGTGACTAGCAGCTACGAGCAGTACTTC. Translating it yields CASSLVVTSSYEQYF. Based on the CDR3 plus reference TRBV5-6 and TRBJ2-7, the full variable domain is DAGVTQSPTHLIKTRGQQVTLRCSPKSGHDTVSWYQQALGQGPQFIFQYYEEEERQRGNFPDRFSGHQFPNYSSELNVNALLLGDSALYLCASSLVVTSSYEQYFGPGTRLTVT.

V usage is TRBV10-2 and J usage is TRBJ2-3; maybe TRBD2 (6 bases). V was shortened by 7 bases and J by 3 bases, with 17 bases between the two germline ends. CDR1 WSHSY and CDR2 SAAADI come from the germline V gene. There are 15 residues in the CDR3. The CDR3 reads CASTVTGEPTDTQYF. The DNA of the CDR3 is TGCGCCAGCACGGTGACGGGAGAGCCAACAGATACGCAGTATTTT.

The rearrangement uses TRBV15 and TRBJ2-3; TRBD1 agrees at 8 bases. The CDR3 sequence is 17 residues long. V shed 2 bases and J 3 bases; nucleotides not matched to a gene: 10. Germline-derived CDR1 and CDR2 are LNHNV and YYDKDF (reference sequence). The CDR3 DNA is TGTGCCACCAGCAGACCGACTGACAGGGGTTCGACAGATACGCAGTATTTT. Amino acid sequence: CATSRPTDRGSTDTQYF.

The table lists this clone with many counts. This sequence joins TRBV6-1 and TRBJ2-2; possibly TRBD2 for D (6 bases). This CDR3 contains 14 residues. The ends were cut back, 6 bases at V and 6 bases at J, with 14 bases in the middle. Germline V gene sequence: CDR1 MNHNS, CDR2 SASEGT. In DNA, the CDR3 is TGTGCCAGCAGGCACGCGCGGGAATCCGGGGAGCTGTTTTTT. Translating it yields CASRHARESGELFF.

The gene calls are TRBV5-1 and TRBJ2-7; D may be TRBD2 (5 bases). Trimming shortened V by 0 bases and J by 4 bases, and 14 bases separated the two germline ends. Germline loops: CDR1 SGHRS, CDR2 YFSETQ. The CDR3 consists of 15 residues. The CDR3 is CASSLVFGKDYEQYF. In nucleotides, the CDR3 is TGCGCCAGCAGCTTGGTTTTCGGGAAAGATTACGAGCAGTACTTC.

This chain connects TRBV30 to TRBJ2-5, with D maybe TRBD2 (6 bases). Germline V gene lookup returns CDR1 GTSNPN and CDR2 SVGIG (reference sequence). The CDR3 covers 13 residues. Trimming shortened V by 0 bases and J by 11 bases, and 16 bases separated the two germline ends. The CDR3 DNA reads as TGTGCCTGGAGTGTTGAGGGGTTTCGGGAGCAGTACTTC. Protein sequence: CAWSVEGFREQYF.

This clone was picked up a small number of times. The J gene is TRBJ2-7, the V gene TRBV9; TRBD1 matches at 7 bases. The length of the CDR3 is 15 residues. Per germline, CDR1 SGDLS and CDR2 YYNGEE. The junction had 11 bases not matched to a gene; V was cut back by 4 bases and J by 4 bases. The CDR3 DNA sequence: TGTGCCAGCAGCCCTACAGGGGTTACCTCTTACGAGCAGTACTTC. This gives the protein CASSPTGVTSYEQYF.